Listed below are T cell receptor beta chains from one sample, sequenced in a study of blood T cell repertoires in COVID-19. Using immunoSEQ multiplex PCR, the repertoire was profiled, and TCRdb retains in-frame clones only, with some absent. Altogether about 190,000 clones are present, roughly four fifths being singletons, with the ten largest covering approximately 6.1%. The sample comprised peripheral blood. These receptor sequences come from a woman aged 40 to 49 with acute or convalescent COVID-19. Each CDR3 is given with its conserved first and last residue. D genes are given only for firm matches. Expanded clones get a size class; other rows say once, few or many, or leave the size out.

D gene: TRBD2; V gene: TRBV19; clone size: -; J gene: TRBJ2-1; CDR3 DNA: TGTGCCAGTAGTGTACGAAGCGGGATCTCCTACAATGAGCAGTTCTTC; CDR3 protein: CASSVRSGISYNEQFF
D gene: TRBD1; V gene: TRBV24-1; clone size: -; J gene: TRBJ1-5; CDR3 DNA: TGTGCCACCAGTGATGCCAGACAGGGGGACCGGGCAGCCCAGCATTTT; CDR3 protein: CATSDARQGDRAAQHF
D gene: -; V gene: TRBV7-8; clone size: few; J gene: TRBJ2-1; CDR3 DNA: TGTGCCAGCAGCTTAGAGGGCGGGTCGAGCTACAATGAGCAGTTCTTC; CDR3 protein: CASSLEGGSSYNEQFF
D gene: -; V gene: TRBV7-9; clone size: -; J gene: TRBJ1-2; CDR3 DNA: TGTGCCAGCAGCTCGGACAGTTCTAACTATGGCTACACCTTC; CDR3 protein: CASSSDSSNYGYTF
D gene: -; V gene: TRBV12-3/TRBV12-4; clone size: -; J gene: TRBJ1-2; CDR3 DNA: TGTGCCAGCAGGGCGGGCGCCAACTATGGCTACACCTTC; CDR3 protein: CASRAGANYGYTF
D gene: TRBD1; V gene: TRBV11-2; clone size: -; J gene: TRBJ2-7; CDR3 DNA: TGTGCCAGCAGCTTAGATTACGGGACAGGGGTCTCCTACGAGCAGTACTTC; CDR3 protein: CASSLDYGTGVSYEQYF
D gene: -; V gene: TRBV27; clone size: -; J gene: TRBJ1-2; CDR3 DNA: TGTGCCAGCAGAACCAGGGAAACGCGTGGCTACACCTTC; CDR3 protein: CASRTRETRGYTF
D gene: TRBD1; V gene: TRBV4-1; clone size: -; J gene: TRBJ2-4; CDR3 DNA: TGCGCCAGCAGCCAAGGGGGACAGTCCCTAGCCAAAAACATTCAGTACTTC; CDR3 protein: CASSQGGQSLAKNIQYF
D gene: -; V gene: TRBV3-1/TRBV3-2; clone size: -; J gene: TRBJ1-2; CDR3 DNA: TGTGCCAGCGGGCGGACAGCCTATGGCTACACCTTC; CDR3 protein: CASGRTAYGYTF
D gene: TRBD1; V gene: TRBV7-9; clone size: few; J gene: TRBJ1-6; CDR3 DNA: TGTGCCAGCAGCTCCCCGGACAGGGGGGCTTCACCCCTCCACTTT; CDR3 protein: CASSSPDRGASPLHF
D gene: TRBD2; V gene: TRBV18; clone size: -; J gene: TRBJ2-1; CDR3 DNA: TGTGCCAGCTCACCACTGACTAGCGGGGGGGACAATGAGCAGTTCTTC; CDR3 protein: CASSPLTSGGDNEQFF
D gene: TRBD1; V gene: TRBV10-3; clone size: -; J gene: TRBJ2-1; CDR3 DNA: TGTGCCATCAGTGAGGGGGACAGTTACAATGAGCAGTTCTTC; CDR3 protein: CAISEGDSYNEQFF
D gene: TRBD1; V gene: TRBV7-2; clone size: -; J gene: TRBJ2-3; CDR3 DNA: TGTGCCAGCAGCCGTCGGACAGGGGGCCGGGATACGCAGTATTTT; CDR3 protein: CASSRRTGGRDTQYF
D gene: TRBD1; V gene: TRBV7-9; clone size: few; J gene: TRBJ2-7; CDR3 DNA: TGTGCCAGCAGCTTGCTCCGGGACAGGGGCCACGAGCAGTACTTC; CDR3 protein: CASSLLRDRGHEQYF
D gene: -; V gene: TRBV19; clone size: -; J gene: TRBJ1-4; CDR3 DNA: TGTGCCAGTAGTATTTCAGGTCTGACTGAAAAACTGTTTTTT; CDR3 protein: CASSISGLTEKLFF
D gene: -; V gene: TRBV3-1/TRBV3-2; clone size: -; J gene: TRBJ1-1; CDR3 DNA: TGTGCCAGCAGCCCCCTCGTGGCGGGAAGGAACACTGAAGCTTTCTTT; CDR3 protein: CASSPLVAGRNTEAFF
D gene: TRBD1; V gene: TRBV9; clone size: -; J gene: TRBJ1-2; CDR3 DNA: TGTGCCAGCGGCCGACAGGGGAGCTCCAATGGCTACACCTTC; CDR3 protein: CASGRQGSSNGYTF
D gene: -; V gene: TRBV5-1; clone size: few; J gene: TRBJ2-4; CDR3 DNA: TGCGCCAGCAGCTTGGGTGGAGTGGAAAACATTCAGTACTTC; CDR3 protein: CASSLGGVENIQYF
D gene: -; V gene: TRBV27; clone size: -; J gene: TRBJ2-2; CDR3 DNA: TGTGCCAGCAGTCCGGGGGAGCTGTTTTTT; CDR3 protein: CASSPGELFF
D gene: -; V gene: TRBV30; clone size: once; J gene: TRBJ1-4; CDR3 DNA: TGTGCCTGGAGTGATCCCCCGGGGGGGGTGAGGGAAAAACTGTTTTTT; CDR3 protein: CAWSDPPGGVREKLFF
D gene: -; V gene: TRBV4-1; clone size: -; J gene: TRBJ1-3; CDR3 DNA: TGCGCCAGCAGCCAAGGCCACGAGGCGGGAAACACCATATATTTT; CDR3 protein: CASSQGHEAGNTIYF
D gene: -; V gene: TRBV11-2; clone size: -; J gene: TRBJ2-1; CDR3 DNA: TGTGCCAGCAGCTTAGAGCGCAATGAGCAGTTCTTC; CDR3 protein: CASSLERNEQFF
D gene: -; V gene: TRBV7-9; clone size: once; J gene: TRBJ1-4; CDR3 DNA: TGTGCCAGCAGCTTTGACGATTTCGGGATGAAACTGTTTTTT; CDR3 protein: CASSFDDFGMKLFF
D gene: TRBD2; V gene: TRBV6-2/TRBV6-3; clone size: -; J gene: TRBJ2-1; CDR3 DNA: TGTGCCAGCAGTCCACAACTGGCGGGAGGCAGGAATGAGCAGTTCTTC; CDR3 protein: CASSPQLAGGRNEQFF
D gene: -; V gene: TRBV7-8; clone size: -; J gene: TRBJ2-5; CDR3 DNA: TGTGCCAGCAGCCGTGGCCGCCAGCAAGAGACCCAGTACTTC; CDR3 protein: CASSRGRQQETQYF
D gene: -; V gene: TRBV15; clone size: -; J gene: TRBJ2-3; CDR3 DNA: TGTGCCACCAGCAGAGATCAGGAGGGACCAGATACGCAGTATTTT; CDR3 protein: CATSRDQEGPDTQYF
D gene: TRBD1; V gene: TRBV5-1; clone size: few; J gene: TRBJ1-1; CDR3 DNA: TGCGCCACCGCGACCGGGACAGGGGTCACTGAAGCTTTCTTT; CDR3 protein: CATATGTGVTEAFF